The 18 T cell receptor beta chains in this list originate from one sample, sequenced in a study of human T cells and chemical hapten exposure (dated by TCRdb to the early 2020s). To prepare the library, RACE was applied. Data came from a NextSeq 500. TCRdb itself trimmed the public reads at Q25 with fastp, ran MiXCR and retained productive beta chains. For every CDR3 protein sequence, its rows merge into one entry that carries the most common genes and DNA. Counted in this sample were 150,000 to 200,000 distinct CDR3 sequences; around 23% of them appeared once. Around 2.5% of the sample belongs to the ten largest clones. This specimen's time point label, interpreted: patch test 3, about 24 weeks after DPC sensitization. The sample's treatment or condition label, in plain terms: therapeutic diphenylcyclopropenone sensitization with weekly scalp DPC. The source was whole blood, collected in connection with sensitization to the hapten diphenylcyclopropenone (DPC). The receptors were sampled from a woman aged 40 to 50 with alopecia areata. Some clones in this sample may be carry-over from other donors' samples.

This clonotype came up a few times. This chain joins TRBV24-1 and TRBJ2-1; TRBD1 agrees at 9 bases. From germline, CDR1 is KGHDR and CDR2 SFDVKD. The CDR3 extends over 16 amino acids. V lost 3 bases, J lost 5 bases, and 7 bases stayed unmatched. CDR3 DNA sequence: TGTGCCACCAGTGATCCCCGCCGGACAGGGGACAATGAGCAGTTCTTC. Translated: CATSDPRRTGDNEQFF.

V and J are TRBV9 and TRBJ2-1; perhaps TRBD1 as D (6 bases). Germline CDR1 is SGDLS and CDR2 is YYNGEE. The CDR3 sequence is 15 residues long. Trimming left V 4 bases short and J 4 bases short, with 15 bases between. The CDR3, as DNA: TGTGCCAGCAGCCCTGGCTTGGGGGCGTACAATGAGCAGTTCTTC. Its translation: CASSPGLGAYNEQFF. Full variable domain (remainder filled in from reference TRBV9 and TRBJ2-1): DSGVTQTPKHLITATGQRVTLRCSPRSGDLSVYWYQQSLDQGLQFLIQYYNGEERAKGNILERFSAQQFPDLHSELNLSSLELGDSALYFCASSPGLGAYNEQFFGPGTRLTVL.

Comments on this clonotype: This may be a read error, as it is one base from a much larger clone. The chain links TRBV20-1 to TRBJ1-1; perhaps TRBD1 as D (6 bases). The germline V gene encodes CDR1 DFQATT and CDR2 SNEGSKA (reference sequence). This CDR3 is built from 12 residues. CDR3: CSAIRGGIEALF. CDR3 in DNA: TGCAGTGCTATTCGAGGGGGGATCGAAGCTCTCTTT.

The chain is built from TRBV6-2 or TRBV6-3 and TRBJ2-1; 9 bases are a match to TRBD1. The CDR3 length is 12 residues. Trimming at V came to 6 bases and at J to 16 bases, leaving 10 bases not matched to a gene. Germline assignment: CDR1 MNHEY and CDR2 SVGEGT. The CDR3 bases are TGTGCCAGCAGCCGGACCGGGACAGGGTTCTTCTTC. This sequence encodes CASSRTGTGFFF.

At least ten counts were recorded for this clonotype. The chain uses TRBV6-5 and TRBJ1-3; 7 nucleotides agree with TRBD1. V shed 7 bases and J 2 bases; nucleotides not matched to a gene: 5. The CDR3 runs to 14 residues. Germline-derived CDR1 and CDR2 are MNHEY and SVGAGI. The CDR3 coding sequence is TGTGCCAGCAACGTGGACAGGACTGGAAACACCATATATTTT. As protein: CASNVDRTGNTIYF.

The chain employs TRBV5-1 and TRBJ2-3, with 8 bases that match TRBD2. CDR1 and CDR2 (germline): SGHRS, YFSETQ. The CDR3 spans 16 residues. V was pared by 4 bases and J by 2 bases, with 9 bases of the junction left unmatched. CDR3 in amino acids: CASSAPTSGNTDTQYF. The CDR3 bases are TGCGCCAGCAGCGCGCCCACTAGCGGAAACACAGATACGCAGTATTTT.

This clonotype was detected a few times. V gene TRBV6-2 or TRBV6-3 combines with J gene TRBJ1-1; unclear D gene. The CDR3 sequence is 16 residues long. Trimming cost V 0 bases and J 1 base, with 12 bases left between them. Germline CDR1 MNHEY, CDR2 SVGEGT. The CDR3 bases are TGTGCCAGCAGTTACTCGTTCAGGTTCTCGAACACTGAAGCTTTCTTT. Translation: CASSYSFRFSNTEAFF.

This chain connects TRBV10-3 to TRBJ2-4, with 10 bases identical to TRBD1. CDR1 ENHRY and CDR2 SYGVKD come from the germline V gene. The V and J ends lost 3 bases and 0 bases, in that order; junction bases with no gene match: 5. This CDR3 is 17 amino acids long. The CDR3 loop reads CAISERGDRGAKNIQYF. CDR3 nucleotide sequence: TGTGCCATCAGTGAAAGGGGGGACAGGGGAGCCAAAAACATTCAGTACTTC.

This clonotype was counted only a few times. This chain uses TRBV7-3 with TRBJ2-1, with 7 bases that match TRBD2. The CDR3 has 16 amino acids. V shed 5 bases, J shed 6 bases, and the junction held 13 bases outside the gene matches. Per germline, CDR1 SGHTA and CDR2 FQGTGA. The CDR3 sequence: CASSLQGGRWANEQFF. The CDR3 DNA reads TGTGCCAGCAGCCTCCAGGGAGGGAGGTGGGCCAATGAGCAGTTCTTC.

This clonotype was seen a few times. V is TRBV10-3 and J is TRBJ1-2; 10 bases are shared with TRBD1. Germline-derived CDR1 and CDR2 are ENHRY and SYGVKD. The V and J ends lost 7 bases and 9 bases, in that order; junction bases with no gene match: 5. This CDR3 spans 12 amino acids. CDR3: CAITGTGDSYTF. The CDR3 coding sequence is TGTGCCATCACTGGGACAGGGGATAGCTACACCTTC.

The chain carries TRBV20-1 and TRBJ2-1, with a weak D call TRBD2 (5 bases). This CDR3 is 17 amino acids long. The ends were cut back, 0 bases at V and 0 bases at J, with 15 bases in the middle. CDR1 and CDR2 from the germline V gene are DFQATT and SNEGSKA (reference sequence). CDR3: CSARDGVAGSSYNEQFF. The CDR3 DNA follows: TGCAGTGCTAGAGATGGGGTAGCTGGGAGCTCCTACAATGAGCAGTTCTTC.

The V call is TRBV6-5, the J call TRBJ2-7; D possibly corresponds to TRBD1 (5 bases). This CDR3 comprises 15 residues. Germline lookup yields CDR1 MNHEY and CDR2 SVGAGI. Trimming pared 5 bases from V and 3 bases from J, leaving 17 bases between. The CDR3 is CASSPYDSSFYEQYF. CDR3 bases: TGTGCCAGCAGTCCCTATGACAGCTCTTTCTACGAGCAGTACTTC.

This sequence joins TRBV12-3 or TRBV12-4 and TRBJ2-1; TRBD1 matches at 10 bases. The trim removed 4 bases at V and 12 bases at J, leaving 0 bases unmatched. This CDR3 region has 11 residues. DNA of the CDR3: TGTGCCAGCAGTTGGGACAGGGGGCAGTTCTTC. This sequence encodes CASSWDRGQFF.

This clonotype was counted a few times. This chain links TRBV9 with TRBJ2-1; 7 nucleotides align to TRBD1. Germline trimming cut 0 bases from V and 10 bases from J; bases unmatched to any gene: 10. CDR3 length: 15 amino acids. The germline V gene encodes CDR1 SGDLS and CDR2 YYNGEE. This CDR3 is CASSVDGQGEREQFF. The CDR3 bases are TGTGCCAGCAGCGTAGATGGTCAGGGGGAAAGAGAGCAGTTCTTC.

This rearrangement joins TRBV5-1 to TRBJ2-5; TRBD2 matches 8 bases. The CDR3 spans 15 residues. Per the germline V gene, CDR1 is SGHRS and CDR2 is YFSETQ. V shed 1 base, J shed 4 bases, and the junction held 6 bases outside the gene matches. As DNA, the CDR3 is TGCGCCAGCAGCTTGAATGGCGGGGGGCCAGAGACCCAGTACTTC. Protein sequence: CASSLNGGGPETQYF. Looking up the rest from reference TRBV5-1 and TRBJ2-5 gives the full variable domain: KAGVTQTPRYLIKTRGQQVTLSCSPISGHRSVSWYQQTPGQGLQFLFEYFSETQRNKGNFPGRFSGRQFSNSRSEMNVSTLELGDSALYLCASSLNGGGPETQYFGPGTRLLVL.

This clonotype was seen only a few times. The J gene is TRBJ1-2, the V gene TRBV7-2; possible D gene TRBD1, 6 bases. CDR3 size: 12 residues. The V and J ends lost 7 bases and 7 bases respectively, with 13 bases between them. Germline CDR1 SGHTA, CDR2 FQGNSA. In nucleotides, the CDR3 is TGTGCCAGCAACGACAGGACTGCTGGCTACACCTTC. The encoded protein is CASNDRTAGYTF.

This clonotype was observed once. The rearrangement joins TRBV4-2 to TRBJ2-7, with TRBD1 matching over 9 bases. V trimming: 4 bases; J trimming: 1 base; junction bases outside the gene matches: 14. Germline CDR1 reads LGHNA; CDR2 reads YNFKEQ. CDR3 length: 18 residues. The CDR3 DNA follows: TGTGCCAGCAGCCTGGAGAGACAGGGGGGTGTTAGGTCCTACGAGCAGTACTTC. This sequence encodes CASSLERQGGVRSYEQYF.

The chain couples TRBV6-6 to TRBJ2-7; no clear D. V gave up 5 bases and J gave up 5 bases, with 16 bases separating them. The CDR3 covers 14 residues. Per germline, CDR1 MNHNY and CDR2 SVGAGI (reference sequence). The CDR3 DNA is TGTGCCAGCAGTGACTGGGCGAGCCCGCACGAGCAGTACTTC. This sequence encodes CASSDWASPHEQYF.